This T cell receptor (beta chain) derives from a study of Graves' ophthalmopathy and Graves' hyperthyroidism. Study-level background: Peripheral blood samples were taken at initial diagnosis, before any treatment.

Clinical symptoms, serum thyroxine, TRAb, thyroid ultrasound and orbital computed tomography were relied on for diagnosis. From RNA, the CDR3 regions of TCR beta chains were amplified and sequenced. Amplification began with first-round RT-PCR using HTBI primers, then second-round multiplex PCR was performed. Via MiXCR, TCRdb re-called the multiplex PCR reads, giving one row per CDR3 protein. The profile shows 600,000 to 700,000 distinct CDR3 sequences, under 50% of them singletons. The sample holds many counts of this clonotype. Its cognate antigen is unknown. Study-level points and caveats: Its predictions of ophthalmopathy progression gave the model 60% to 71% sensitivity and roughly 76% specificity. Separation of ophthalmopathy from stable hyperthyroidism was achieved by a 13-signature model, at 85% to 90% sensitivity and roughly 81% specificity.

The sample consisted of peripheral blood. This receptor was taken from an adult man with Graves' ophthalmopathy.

The DNA for the CDR3 is TGTGCCAGCAGTTTCAGGACAGCCGGCACTGAAGCTTTCTTT. Translating it yields CASSFRTAGTEAFF. This chain links TRBV12-3 or TRBV12-4 with TRBJ1-1; D might be TRBD1 (6 bases). The germline V and J ends were trimmed by 3 bases and 4 bases, with 12 bases remaining between them. The CDR3 loop spans 14 amino acids.